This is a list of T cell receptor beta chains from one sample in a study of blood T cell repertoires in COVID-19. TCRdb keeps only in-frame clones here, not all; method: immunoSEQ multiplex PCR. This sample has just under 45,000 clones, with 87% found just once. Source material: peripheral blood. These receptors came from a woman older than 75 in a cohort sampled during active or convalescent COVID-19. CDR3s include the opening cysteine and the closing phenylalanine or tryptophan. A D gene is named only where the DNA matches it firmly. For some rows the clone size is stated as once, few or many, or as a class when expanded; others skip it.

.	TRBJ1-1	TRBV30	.	CAWSSAGFLTEAFF	TGTGCCTGGAGTTCTGCAGGGTTTCTAACTGAAGCTTTCTTT
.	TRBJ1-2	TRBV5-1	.	CASSLGQATYGYTF	TGCGCCAGCAGCTTGGGGCAGGCGACCTATGGCTACACCTTC
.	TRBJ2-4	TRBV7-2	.	CASSLASGPRGLAKNIQYF	TGTGCCAGCAGCTTAGCGTCGGGTCCCCGCGGGTTAGCCAAAAACATTCAGTACTTC
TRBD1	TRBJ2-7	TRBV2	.	CASSEGQSYEQYF	TGTGCCAGCAGTGAGGGACAGTCCTACGAGCAGTACTTC
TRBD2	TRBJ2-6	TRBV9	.	CASSPQAGGNGANVLTF	TGTGCCAGCAGCCCCCAAGCGGGAGGGAATGGGGCCAACGTCCTGACTTTC
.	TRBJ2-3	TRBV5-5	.	CASSLEGTHGTDTQYF	TGTGCCAGCAGCTTGGAGGGGACTCACGGCACAGATACGCAGTATTTT
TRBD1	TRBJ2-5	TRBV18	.	CASSLTPPGTVYQETQYF	TGTGCCAGCTCACTAACACCCCCCGGGACAGTGTACCAAGAGACCCAGTACTTC
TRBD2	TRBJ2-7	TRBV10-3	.	CAISEPIAGGPNEQYF	TGTGCCATCAGTGAGCCGATAGCGGGAGGGCCGAACGAGCAGTACTTC
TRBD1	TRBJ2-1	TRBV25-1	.	CASSKSGGNNEQFF	TGTGCCAGCAGTAAATCAGGGGGCAACAATGAGCAGTTCTTC
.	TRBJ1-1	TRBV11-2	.	CASSLEYRVNTEAFF	TGTGCCAGCAGCTTAGAGTACAGGGTGAACACTGAAGCTTTCTTT
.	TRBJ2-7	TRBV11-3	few	CASRLEYEQYF	TGTGCCAGCCGGCTGGAGTACGAGCAGTACTTC
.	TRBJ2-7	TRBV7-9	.	CASSPEGTQYF	TGTGCCAGCAGCCCGGAGGGAACGCAGTACTTC
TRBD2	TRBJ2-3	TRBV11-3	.	CASSTGLAGSTDTQYF	TGTGCCAGCAGCACGGGACTAGCGGGGAGCACAGATACGCAGTATTTT
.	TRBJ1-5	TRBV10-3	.	CATGGSSNQPQHF	TGTGCCACAGGAGGGAGCAGCAATCAGCCCCAGCATTTT
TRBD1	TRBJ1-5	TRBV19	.	CASRLTGGRIQPQHF	TGTGCCAGTAGACTTACAGGGGGCAGGATTCAGCCCCAGCATTTT
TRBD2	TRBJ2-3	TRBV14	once	CASSLGLAGDTQYF	TGTGCCAGCAGCCTGGGACTAGCGGGCGATACGCAGTATTTT
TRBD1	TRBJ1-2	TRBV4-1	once	CASSQGGQGIFYGYTF	TGCGCCAGCAGCCAAGGGGGACAGGGGATATTCTATGGCTACACCTTC
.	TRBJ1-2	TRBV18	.	CASSPGEGGSYGYTF	TGTGCCAGCTCACCAGGGGAGGGAGGAAGCTATGGCTACACCTTC
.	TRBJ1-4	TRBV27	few	CASSNEGEEKLFF	TGTGCCAGCAGTAATGAAGGGGAAGAAAAACTGTTTTTT
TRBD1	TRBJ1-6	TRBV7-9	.	CASSLGQGDSPLHF	TGTGCCAGCAGCTTGGGACAGGGGGATTCACCCCTCCACTTT
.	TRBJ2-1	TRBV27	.	CASRTGVERKQFF	TGTGCCAGCAGGACGGGGGTAGAGCGGAAGCAGTTCTTC
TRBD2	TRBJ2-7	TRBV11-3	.	CASSLAGGTYEQYF	TGTGCCAGCAGCTTGGCGGGAGGGACCTACGAGCAGTACTTC
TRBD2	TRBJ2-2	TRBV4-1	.	CASSQEPASGSFANTGELFF	TGCGCCAGCAGCCAAGAACCGGCTAGCGGGAGCTTCGCGAACACCGGGGAGCTGTTTTTT
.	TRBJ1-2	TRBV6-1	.	CASSEGLSYGYTF	TGTGCCAGCAGTGAAGGGTTGAGCTATGGCTACACCTTC
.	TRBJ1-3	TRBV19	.	CASSIAGQNSLNPGNTIYF	TGTGCCAGTAGTATAGCCGGACAGAATTCTTTAAATCCTGGAAACACCATATATTTT
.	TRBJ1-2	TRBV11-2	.	CASSLDPPRYYGYTF	TGTGCCAGCAGCTTAGACCCCCCACGGTACTATGGCTACACCTTC
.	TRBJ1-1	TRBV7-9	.	CASSPPTGRGTEAFF	TGTGCCAGCAGCCCCCCTACAGGGCGTGGGACTGAAGCTTTCTTT
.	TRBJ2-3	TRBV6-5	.	CASSPPGTDTQYF	TGTGCCAGCAGCCCACCGGGCACAGATACGCAGTATTTT
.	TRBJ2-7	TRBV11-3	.	CASSVNNPQAAEGQYF	TGTGCCAGCAGCGTCAATAACCCCCAGGCAGCTGAGGGGCAGTACTTC
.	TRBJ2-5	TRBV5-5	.	CASSLGQYQETQYF	TGTGCCAGCAGCTTGGGACAGTACCAAGAGACCCAGTACTTC
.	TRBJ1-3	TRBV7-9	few	CASSSPGRKYSGNTIYF	TGTGCCAGCAGCTCACCTGGGAGGAAATACTCTGGAAACACCATATATTTT
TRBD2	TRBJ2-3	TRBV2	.	CASRRRAGAITDTQYF	TGTGCCAGCAGGAGGCGAGCGGGAGCGATCACAGATACGCAGTATTTT